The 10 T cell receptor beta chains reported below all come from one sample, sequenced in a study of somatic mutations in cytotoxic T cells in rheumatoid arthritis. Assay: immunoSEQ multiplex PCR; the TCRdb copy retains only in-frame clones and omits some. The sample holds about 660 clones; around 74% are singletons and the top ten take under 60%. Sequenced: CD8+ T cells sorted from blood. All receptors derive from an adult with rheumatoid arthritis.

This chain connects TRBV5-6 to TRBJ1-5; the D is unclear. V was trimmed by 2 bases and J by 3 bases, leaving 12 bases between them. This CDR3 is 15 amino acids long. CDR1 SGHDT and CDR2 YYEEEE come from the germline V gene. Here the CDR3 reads CASSFMGGYNQPQHF. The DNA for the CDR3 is TGTGCCAGCAGCTTCATGGGTGGGTACAATCAGCCCCAGCATTTT.

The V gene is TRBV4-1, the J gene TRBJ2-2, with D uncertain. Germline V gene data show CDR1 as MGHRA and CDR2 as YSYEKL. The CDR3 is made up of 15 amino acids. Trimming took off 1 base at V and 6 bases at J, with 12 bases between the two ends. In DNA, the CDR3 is TGCGCCAGCAGCCAAGCGTGGGCAGTCCCCGGGGAGCTGTTTTTT. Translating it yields CASSQAWAVPGELFF.

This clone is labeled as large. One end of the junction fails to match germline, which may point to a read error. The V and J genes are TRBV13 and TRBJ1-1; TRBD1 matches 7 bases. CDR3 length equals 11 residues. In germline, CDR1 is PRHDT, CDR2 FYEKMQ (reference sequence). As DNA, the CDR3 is TGTGCCAGCAGCTCATTGACAACAGGGGTGTTT. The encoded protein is CASSSLTTGVF.

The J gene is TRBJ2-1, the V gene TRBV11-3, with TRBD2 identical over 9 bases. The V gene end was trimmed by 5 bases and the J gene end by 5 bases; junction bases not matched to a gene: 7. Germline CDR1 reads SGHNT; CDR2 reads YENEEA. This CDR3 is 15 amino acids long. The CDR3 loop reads CASSGSSGDNNEQFF. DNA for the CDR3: TGTGCCAGCAGCGGTTCTAGCGGGGACAACAATGAGCAGTTCTTC.

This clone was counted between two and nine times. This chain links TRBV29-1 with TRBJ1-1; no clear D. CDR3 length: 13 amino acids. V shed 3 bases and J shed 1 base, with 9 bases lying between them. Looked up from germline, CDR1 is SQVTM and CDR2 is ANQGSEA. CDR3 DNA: TGCAGCGTTGACGAATCCGGGAACACTGAAGCTTTCTTT. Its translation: CSVDESGNTEAFF.

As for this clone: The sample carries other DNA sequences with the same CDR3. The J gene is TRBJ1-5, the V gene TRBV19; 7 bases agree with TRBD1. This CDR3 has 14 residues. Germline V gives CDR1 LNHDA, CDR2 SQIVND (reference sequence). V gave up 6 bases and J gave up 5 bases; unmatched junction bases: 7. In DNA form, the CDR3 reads TGTGCCAGTAGGACCAGGGGGGTTCATCAGCCCCAGCATTTT. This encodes CASRTRGVHQPQHF.

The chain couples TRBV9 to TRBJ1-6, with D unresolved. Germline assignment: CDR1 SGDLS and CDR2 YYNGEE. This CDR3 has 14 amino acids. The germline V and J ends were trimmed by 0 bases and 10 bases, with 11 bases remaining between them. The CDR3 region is CASSVEGSRSPLHF. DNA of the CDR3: TGTGCCAGCAGCGTAGAGGGTTCCAGGTCACCCCTCCACTTT.

CDR3 sequence: CASSLSAYTTEAFF. The CDR3 bases are TGTGCCAGCAGCTTATCCGCGTACACCACTGAAGCTTTCTTT. The V and J genes are TRBV11-2 and TRBJ1-1; D gene ambiguous. The ends were cut back, 2 bases at V and 4 bases at J, with 11 bases in the middle. Germline assignment: CDR1 SGHAT and CDR2 FQNNGV. CDR3 size: 14 residues.

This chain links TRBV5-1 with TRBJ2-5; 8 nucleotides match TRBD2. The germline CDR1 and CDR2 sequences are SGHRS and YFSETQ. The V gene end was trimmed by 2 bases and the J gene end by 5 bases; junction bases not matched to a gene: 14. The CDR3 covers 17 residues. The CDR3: CASSLVPSGLGLETQYF. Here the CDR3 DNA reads TGCGCCAGCAGCTTAGTCCCCTCGGGACTAGGGCTGGAGACCCAGTACTTC.

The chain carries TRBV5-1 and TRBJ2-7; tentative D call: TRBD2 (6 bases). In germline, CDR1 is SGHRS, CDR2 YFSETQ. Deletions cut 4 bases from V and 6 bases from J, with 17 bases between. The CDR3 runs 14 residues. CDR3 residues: CASSPSGTPVEQYF. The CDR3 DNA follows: TGCGCCAGCAGCCCCTCCGGGACTCCGGTCGAGCAGTACTTC.